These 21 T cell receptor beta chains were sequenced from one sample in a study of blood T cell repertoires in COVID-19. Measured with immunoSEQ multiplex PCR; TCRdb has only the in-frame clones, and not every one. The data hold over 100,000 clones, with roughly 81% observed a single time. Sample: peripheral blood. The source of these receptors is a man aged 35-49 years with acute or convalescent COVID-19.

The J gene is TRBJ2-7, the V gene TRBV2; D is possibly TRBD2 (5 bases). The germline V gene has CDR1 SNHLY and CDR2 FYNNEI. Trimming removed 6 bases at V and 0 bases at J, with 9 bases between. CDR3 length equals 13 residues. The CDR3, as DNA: TGTGCCAGCAGCCCGGGGAACTCCTACGAGCAGTACTTC. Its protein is CASSPGNSYEQYF.

The CDR3 DNA follows: TGTGCCAGCAAGACAGGGGGCTTTACTGAAGCTTTCTTT. It specifies CASKTGGFTEAFF. V gene TRBV12-3 or TRBV12-4 combines with J gene TRBJ1-1, with 10 nucleotides matching TRBD1. J lost 5 bases, V lost 7 bases, and 4 bases had no gene match. The CDR3 runs 13 residues.

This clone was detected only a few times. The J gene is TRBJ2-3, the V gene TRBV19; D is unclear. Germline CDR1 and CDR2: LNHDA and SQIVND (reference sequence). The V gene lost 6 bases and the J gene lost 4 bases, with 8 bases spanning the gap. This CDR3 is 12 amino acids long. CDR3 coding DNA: TGTGCCAGTAGCCCCCCGGCAGATACGCAGTATTTT. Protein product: CASSPPADTQYF.

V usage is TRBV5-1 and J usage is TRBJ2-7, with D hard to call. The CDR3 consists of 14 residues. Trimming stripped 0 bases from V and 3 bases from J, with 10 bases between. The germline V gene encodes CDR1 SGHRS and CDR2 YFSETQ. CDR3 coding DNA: TGCGCCAGCAGCTTGGCCCCACAAGACTACGAGCAGTACTTC. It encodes CASSLAPQDYEQYF.

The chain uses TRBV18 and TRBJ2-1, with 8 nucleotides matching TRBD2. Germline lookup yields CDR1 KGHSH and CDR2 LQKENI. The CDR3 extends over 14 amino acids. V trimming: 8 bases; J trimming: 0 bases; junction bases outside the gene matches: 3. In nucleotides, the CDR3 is TGTGCCAGCCGGGGGGGAAGCTCCTACAATGAGCAGTTCTTC. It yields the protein CASRGGSSYNEQFF.

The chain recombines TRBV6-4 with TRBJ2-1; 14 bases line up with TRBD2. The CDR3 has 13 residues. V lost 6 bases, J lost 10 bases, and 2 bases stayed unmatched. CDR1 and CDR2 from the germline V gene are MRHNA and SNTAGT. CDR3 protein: CASSRTSGREQFF. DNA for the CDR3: TGTGCCAGCAGCCGGACTAGCGGGAGGGAGCAGTTCTTC.

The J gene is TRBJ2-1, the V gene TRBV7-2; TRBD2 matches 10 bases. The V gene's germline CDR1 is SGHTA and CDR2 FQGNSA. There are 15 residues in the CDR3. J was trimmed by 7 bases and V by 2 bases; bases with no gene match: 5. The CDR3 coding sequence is TGTGCCAGCAGCTTACAGCGGGAGGGAAGGAATGAGCAGTTCTTC. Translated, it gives CASSLQREGRNEQFF. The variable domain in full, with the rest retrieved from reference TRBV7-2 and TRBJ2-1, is GAGVSQSPSNKVTEKGKDVELRCDPISGHTALYWYRQSLGQGLEFLIYFQGNSAPDKSGLPSDRFSAERTGGSVSTLTIQRTQQEDSAVYLCASSLQREGRNEQFFGPGTRLTVL.

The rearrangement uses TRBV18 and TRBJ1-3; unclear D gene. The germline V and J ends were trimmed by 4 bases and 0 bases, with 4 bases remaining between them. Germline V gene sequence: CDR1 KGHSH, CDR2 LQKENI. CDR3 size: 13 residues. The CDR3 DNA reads TGTGCCAGCTCACACACCTCTGGAAACACCATATATTTT. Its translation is CASSHTSGNTIYF.

This CDR3 reads CASSSLATSYEQYF. In nucleotides, the CDR3 is TGTGCCAGCAGTTCCCTAGCGACGTCCTACGAGCAGTACTTC. The rearrangement uses TRBV6-2 or TRBV6-3 and TRBJ2-7; D possibly corresponds to TRBD2 (6 bases). The CDR3 is 14 amino acids. V was pared by 4 bases and J by 1 base, with 11 bases between. CDR1 and CDR2 from the germline V gene are MNHEY and SVGEGT.

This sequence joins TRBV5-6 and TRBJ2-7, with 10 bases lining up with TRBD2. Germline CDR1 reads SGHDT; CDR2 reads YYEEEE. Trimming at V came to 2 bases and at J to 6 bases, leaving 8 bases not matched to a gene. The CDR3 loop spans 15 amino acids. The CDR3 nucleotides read TGTGCCAGCAGCTTTGGACTAGCGGTTCCTTCCGAGCAGTACTTC. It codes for CASSFGLAVPSEQYF.

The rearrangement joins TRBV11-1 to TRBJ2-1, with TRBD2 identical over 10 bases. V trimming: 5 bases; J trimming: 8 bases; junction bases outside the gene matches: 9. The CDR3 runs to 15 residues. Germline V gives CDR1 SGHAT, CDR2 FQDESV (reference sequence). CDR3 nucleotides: TGTGCCAGCAGCCTCCTAGCGGGGGACGGTTATGAGCAGTTCTTC. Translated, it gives CASSLLAGDGYEQFF. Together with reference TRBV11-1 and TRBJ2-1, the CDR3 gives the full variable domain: EAEVAQSPRYKITEKSQAVAFWCDPISGHATLYWYRQILGQGPELLVQFQDESVVDDSQLPKDRFSAERLKGVDSTLKIQPAELGDSAMYLCASSLLAGDGYEQFFGPGTRLTVL.

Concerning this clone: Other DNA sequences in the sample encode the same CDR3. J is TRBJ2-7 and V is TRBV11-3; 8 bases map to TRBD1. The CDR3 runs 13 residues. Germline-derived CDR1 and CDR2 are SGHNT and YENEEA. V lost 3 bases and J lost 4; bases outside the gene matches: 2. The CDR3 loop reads CASSFGQGYEQYF. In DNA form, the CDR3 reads TGTGCCAGCAGCTTCGGACAGGGATACGAGCAGTACTTC.

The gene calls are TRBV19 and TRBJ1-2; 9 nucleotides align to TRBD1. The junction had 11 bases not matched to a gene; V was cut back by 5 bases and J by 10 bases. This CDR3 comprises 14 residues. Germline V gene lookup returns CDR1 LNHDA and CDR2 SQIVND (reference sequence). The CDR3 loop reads CASSSFRDRDYYTF. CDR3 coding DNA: TGTGCCAGTAGTTCCTTCCGGGACAGGGATTACTACACCTTC. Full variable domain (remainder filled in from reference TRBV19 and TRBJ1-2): DGGITQSPKYLFRKEGQNVTLSCEQNLNHDAMYWYRQDPGQGLRLIYYSQIVNDFQKGDIAEGYSVSREKKESFPLTVTSAQKNPTAFYLCASSSFRDRDYYTFGSGTRLTVV.

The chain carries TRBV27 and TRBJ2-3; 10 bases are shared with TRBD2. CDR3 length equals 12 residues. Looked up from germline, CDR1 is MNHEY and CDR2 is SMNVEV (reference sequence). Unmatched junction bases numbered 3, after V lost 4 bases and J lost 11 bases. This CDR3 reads CASSSIAGGQYF. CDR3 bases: TGTGCCAGCAGTTCGATAGCGGGGGGGCAGTATTTT.

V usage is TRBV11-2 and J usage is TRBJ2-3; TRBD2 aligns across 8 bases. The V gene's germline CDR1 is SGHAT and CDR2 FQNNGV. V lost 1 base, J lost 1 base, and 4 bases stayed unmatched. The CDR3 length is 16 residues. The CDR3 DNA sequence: TGTGCCAGCAGCTTAGTGGCGGGGGGCCGCACAGATACGCAGTATTTT. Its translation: CASSLVAGGRTDTQYF.

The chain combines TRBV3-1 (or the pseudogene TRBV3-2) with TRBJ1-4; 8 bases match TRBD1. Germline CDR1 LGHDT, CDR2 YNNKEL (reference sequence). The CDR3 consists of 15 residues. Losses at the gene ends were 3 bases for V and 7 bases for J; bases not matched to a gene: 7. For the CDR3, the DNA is TGTGCCAGCAGCCATGCAGGGGGCGCGGGTGAAAAACTGTTTTTT. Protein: CASSHAGGAGEKLFF.

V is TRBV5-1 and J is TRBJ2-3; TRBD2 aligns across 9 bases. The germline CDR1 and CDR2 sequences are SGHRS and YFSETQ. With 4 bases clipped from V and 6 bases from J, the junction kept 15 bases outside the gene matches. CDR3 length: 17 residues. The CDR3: CASSLERSSGGRDTQYF. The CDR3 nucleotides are TGCGCCAGCAGCCTAGAGAGGAGTAGCGGGGGAAGGGATACGCAGTATTTT. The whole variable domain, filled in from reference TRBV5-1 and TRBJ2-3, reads KAGVTQTPRYLIKTRGQQVTLSCSPISGHRSVSWYQQTPGQGLQFLFEYFSETQRNKGNFPGRFSGRQFSNSRSEMNVSTLELGDSALYLCASSLERSSGGRDTQYFGPGTRLTVL.

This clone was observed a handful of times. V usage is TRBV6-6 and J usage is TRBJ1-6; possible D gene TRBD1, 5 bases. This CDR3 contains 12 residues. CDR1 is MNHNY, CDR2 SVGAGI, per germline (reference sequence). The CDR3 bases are TGTGCTTCGGGGGGTGTCGATTCACCCCTCCACTTT. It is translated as CASGGVDSPLHF.

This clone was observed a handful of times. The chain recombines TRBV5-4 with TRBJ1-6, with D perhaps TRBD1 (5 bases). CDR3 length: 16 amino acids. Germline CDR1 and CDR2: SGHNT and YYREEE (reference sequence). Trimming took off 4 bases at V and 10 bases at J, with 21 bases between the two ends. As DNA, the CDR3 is TGTGCCAGCAGCCAACTACCGACGGGTCAGGGCTCACCCCTCCACTTT. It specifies CASSQLPTGQGSPLHF.

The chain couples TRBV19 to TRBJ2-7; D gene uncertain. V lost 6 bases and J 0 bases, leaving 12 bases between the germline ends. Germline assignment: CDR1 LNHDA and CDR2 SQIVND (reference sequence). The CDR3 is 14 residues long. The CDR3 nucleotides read TGTGCCAGTAGCCCTGGAGCGACCTCCTACGAGCAGTACTTC. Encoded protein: CASSPGATSYEQYF.

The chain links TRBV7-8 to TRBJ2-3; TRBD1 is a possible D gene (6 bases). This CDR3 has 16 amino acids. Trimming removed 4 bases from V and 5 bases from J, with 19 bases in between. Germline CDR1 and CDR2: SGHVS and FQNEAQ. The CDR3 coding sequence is TGTGCCAGCAGCTCATTTAGAGGGGGTAGTAGAGATACGCAGTATTTT. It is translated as CASSSFRGGSRDTQYF.